The subject of this entry is one T cell receptor beta chain. The antigen remains unidentified. The germline CDR1 and CDR2 sequences are DFQATT and SNEGSKA (reference sequence). V was shortened by 4 bases and J by 0 bases, with 13 bases between the two germline ends. The CDR3 is 15 amino acids. The data derive from a study of regulatory T cells in long-lasting Graves disease. Noted time point: newly diagnosed GD, antithyroid drugs for less than 3 months. From PBMCs, RNA was extracted and then used to make the TCR library. Clinicians diagnosed Graves' disease using American Thyroid Association guidelines. Through Arm-PCR of CDR3 regions and iRepertoire HTBI primers, TCR beta libraries were built. In TCRdb, the multiplex PCR reads were re-called with MiXCR into one record per CDR3 protein. The sample yields about 440,000 distinct CDR3 sequences, 15% seen once. The study's findings and limits: Reduced TCR diversity was observed in persistent Graves' patients versus newly diagnosed patients.

The same data also contributed to another study, on T cells in Graves' hyperthyroidism and ophthalmopathy.

The sequenced sample was peripheral blood mononuclear cells (PBMCs), obtained at new diagnosis, from a patient treated with antithyroid drugs. V usage is TRBV20-1 and J usage is TRBJ2-1; D not certain. The clonotype originates from a woman in her twenties or thirties with Graves disease. CDR3 DNA: TGCAGTGCTAACGAACAGACGAGCTCCTACAATGAGCAGTTCTTC. Translation: CSANEQTSSYNEQFF.